Included here is one TCR beta chain sequence, with context. Its matching antigen is unknown. The data derive from a study of cytomegalovirus exposure and HLA in healthy donors. PCR involved 60 Vbeta and 13 Jbeta primers. The repertoire was sequenced with immunoSEQ multiplex PCR; TCRdb's copy has only in-frame clones and lacks some. Among fewer than 100,000 clones, about three quarters were seen once, and the ten largest hold less than 9%. Study-level findings and limits: A later analysis showed TCR association rates differing by HLA locus, peaking at DRB1 and lowest at HLA-C. The records held CMV serostatus as the only immune exposure information. Earlier results showed most TCR beta V segments being productive about 87% or about 30% of the time.

The sequenced sample was PBMCs. The origin of this receptor is a man aged 35 to 55 in good health and CMV-seropositive.

In DNA, the CDR3 is TGTGCCAGCAGCGTAGGACAGGAAGATACGCAGTATTTT. This sequence encodes CASSVGQEDTQYF. This sequence joins TRBV9 and TRBJ2-3, with TRBD1 as a possible D gene (6 bases). The CDR3 has 13 amino acids. Germline CDR1 SGDLS, CDR2 YYNGEE. The germline V and J ends were trimmed by 0 bases and 5 bases, with 7 bases remaining between them.